This T cell receptor beta chain emerged from a study of CD8+ T cells in alopecia areata. Study in general: Skin grafts from approximately 6-12-month-old C3H/HeJ donors with spontaneous alopecia were placed on 7-10-week-old female C3H/HeJ mice. Whole-study results and caveats: Scalp repertoires also include resident alphabeta T cells from normal skin. The study found TCR sharing across patients less clear than in mice, possibly for HLA reasons.

Sorting relied on CD4, CD8alpha, NKG2D, NKG2ACE and other markers applied to pooled cutaneous lymph node cells. This clone was seen at least ten times. Its cognate antigen is unknown. Mouse gene names and germline throughout. The sequenced fragment ends 4 residues before the CDR3 boundary, so the rest is inferred from the germline J gene. Different DNA sequences within this sample yield the same CDR3. Extracted from the samples, RNA was reverse transcribed into cDNA to serve as the sequencing template. This table comes from immunoSEQ multiplex PCR, and its TCRdb copy is limited to in-frame clones, with some not included. This sample carries over 250,000 clones, none of them present only once. Germline V gene lookup returns CDR1 NSHNY and CDR2 SYGAGN. The CDR3 extends over 13 amino acids.

This receptor was obtained from a C3H/HeJ mouse with alopecia areata. MHC haplotype of the strain: H2-k. What was sequenced was CD4+ T cells sorted from a lymph node. V and J are TRBV13-1 and TRBJ2-5, with TRBD1 as a possible D gene (6 bases). The CDR3 here is CASSPGQKDTQYF. The part of the CDR3 DNA that was read is TGTGCCAGCAGCCCCGGACAGAAAGAC.